The T cell receptor beta chain under discussion was sequenced for a study of blood T cells in healthy people across ages. The authors ran a second PCR of about 6 to 11 cycles using a sample-barcoded 5' primer and a J-beta primer mix. TCRdb re-derived calls from the 5' RACE reads in MiXCR, one entry per CDR3 protein. This sample has hundreds of thousands of distinct CDR3 sequences, with approximately 52% found just once. The germline gives CDR1 MGHRA, CDR2 YSYEKL. The CDR3 loop spans 15 amino acids. Losses at the gene ends were 0 bases for V and 7 bases for J; bases not matched to a gene: 7. The sequence derives from a woman of 80 years or more in good health. This chain uses TRBV4-1 with TRBJ2-3; 7 bases are shared with TRBD2. Specimen: blood. CDR3: CASSQDLRLAYTQYF. The CDR3 DNA reads as TGCGCCAGCAGCCAAGATCTGAGACTAGCTTATACGCAGTATTTT.